Presented here are 21 T cell receptor beta chains from one specimen sequenced in a study of blood T cell repertoires in COVID-19. Using immunoSEQ multiplex PCR, the repertoire was profiled, and TCRdb retains in-frame clones only, with some absent. The sample has roughly 140,000 clones; roughly 86% are singletons. The sample taken for sequencing was peripheral blood. The receptors originated from a man aged 45-65 years with active or convalescent COVID-19.

The chain carries TRBV10-1 and TRBJ2-3, with 8 bases aligning to TRBD2. The ends lost 3 bases at V and 2 bases at J; junction bases unmatched: 1. The CDR3 contains 14 residues. Germline values: CDR1 WNHNN, CDR2 SYGVQD (reference sequence). The CDR3 nucleotides are TGCGCCAGCAGTGAACTAGCGGACACAGATACGCAGTATTTT. Translated, it gives CASSELADTDTQYF.

The gene calls are TRBV5-1 and TRBJ2-4; TRBD1 matches 8 bases. The trim removed 4 bases at V and 1 base at J, leaving 7 bases unmatched. The CDR3 has 16 amino acids. Germline V gene data show CDR1 as SGHRS and CDR2 as YFSETQ. Written as DNA, the CDR3 is TGCGCCAGCAGCGCCCGACAGGGGACGGCCAAAAACATTCAGTACTTC. Residues: CASSARQGTAKNIQYF.

V gene TRBV28 combines with J gene TRBJ1-2; D might be TRBD1 (6 bases). The CDR3 loop spans 12 amino acids. CDR1 and CDR2 (germline): MDHEN, SYDVKM. With 8 bases removed from V and 8 bases from J, the gap between germline ends came to 15 bases. CDR3 DNA: TGTGCCAGCGGGGAGGGGGATTTCGGCTACACCTTC. Encoded protein: CASGEGDFGYTF.

CDR3 nucleotide sequence: TGTGCCAGCAGCTTGAAAGCAGGAGCGGGGAGGGGAGAGACCCAGTACTTC. It yields the protein CASSLKAGAGRGETQYF. The rearrangement joins TRBV5-4 to TRBJ2-5, with TRBD2 matching over 7 bases. The CDR3 consists of 17 residues. Germline V gene sequence: CDR1 SGHNT, CDR2 YYREEE (reference sequence). V shed 1 base and J 4 bases; nucleotides not matched to a gene: 13.

This clone has only one observation. The rearrangement links TRBV27 to TRBJ1-1, with TRBD1 as a possible D gene (6 bases). The germline V gene encodes CDR1 MNHEY and CDR2 SMNVEV (reference sequence). The CDR3 extends over 15 amino acids. The ends were cut back, 2 bases at V and 0 bases at J, with 10 bases in the middle. DNA of the CDR3: TGTGCCAGCAGTTTAGGGGGGGGGCTGAACACTGAAGCTTTCTTT. Encoded protein: CASSLGGGLNTEAFF.

This chain connects TRBV6-5 to TRBJ2-7, with 13 bases aligning to TRBD2. The CDR3 has 16 amino acids. In germline, CDR1 is MNHEY, CDR2 SVGAGI. V lost 2 bases to trimming and J lost 2 bases; unmatched junction nucleotides: 3. Here the CDR3 DNA reads TGTGCCAGCAGTTACATAGGACTAGCGGGAGCCTACGAGCAGTACTTC. It yields the protein CASSYIGLAGAYEQYF.

The chain is built from TRBV6-4 and TRBJ1-2, with 7 bases fitting TRBD1. Germline assignment: CDR1 MRHNA and CDR2 SNTAGT. The CDR3 has 13 residues. With V trimmed by 6 bases and J by 4 bases, 5 bases remained unmatched. CDR3 in DNA: TGTGCCAGCAGGTCTGCAGGGGGCTATGGCTACACCTTC. It is translated as CASRSAGGYGYTF.

As to this clone: Germline is not matched at one junction end, which may reflect a read error. The chain recombines TRBV5-6 with TRBJ2-7, with 10 positions matching TRBD2. This CDR3 is built from 16 residues. The V gene's germline CDR1 is SGHDT and CDR2 YYEEEE. CDR3 in DNA: TGTGCCAGCAACTTGTATAGCGGGAGGCTATCCTACGAGCAGTACTTC. Its translation: CASNLYSGRLSYEQYF.

V usage is TRBV7-8 and J usage is TRBJ1-4, with D unresolved. Trimming cost V 2 bases and J 7 bases, with 20 bases left between them. CDR1 and CDR2 (germline): SGHVS, FQNEAQ. The CDR3 contains 17 residues. CDR3 DNA: TGTGCCAGCAGCTTATTCCCTGCCGGGAGAGTTGGTGAAAAACTGTTTTTT. Amino acid sequence: CASSLFPAGRVGEKLFF.

In nucleotides, the CDR3 is TGTGCCATCAGTGGGGACAGAGGCGGATCCTACGAGCAGTACTTC. Its protein is CAISGDRGGSYEQYF. This chain connects TRBV10-3 to TRBJ2-7; 7 positions agree with TRBD1. Trimming cost V 4 bases and J 1 base; bases outside gene matches: 7. Germline values: CDR1 ENHRY, CDR2 SYGVKD. This CDR3 is 15 amino acids long.

J is TRBJ1-3 and V is TRBV27; 7 nucleotides match TRBD1. This CDR3 has 15 residues. V gave up 2 bases and J gave up 5 bases; unmatched junction bases: 6. Germline loops: CDR1 MNHEY, CDR2 SMNVEV (reference sequence). The chain's CDR3 is CASSLLDRARNTIYF. The DNA of the CDR3 is TGTGCCAGCAGTTTACTTGACAGGGCGAGAAACACCATATATTTT.

The V and J genes are TRBV27 and TRBJ2-1; unclear D gene. The CDR3 spans 13 residues. Germline CDR1 MNHEY, CDR2 SMNVEV (reference sequence). Trimming removed 4 bases at V and 5 bases at J, with 9 bases between. The CDR3 spells CASSSTVDNEQFF. The CDR3 DNA is TGTGCCAGCAGTTCCACCGTAGACAATGAGCAGTTCTTC.

In DNA, the CDR3 is TGCGCCAGCAGCCAAGGGCTCTACGAGCAGTACTTC. Translating it yields CASSQGLYEQYF. The chain is built from TRBV4-1 and TRBJ2-7; D gene unclear. CDR1 MGHRA and CDR2 YSYEKL come from the germline V gene. This CDR3 spans 12 amino acids. The V and J ends lost 1 base and 3 bases respectively, with 4 bases between them.

The chain joins TRBV7-9 to TRBJ1-1; D perhaps matches TRBD1 (5 bases). Germline loops: CDR1 SEHNR, CDR2 FQNEAQ (reference sequence). V lost 8 bases and J 2 bases, leaving 18 bases between the germline ends. The CDR3 has 15 amino acids. The CDR3 spells CASLDAGRANTEAFF. CDR3 sequence (DNA): TGTGCCAGCCTCGACGCGGGGCGTGCTAACACTGAAGCTTTCTTT.

This chain connects TRBV2 to TRBJ2-2; weak D call: TRBD2 (5 bases). This CDR3 is 13 amino acids long. The germline gives CDR1 SNHLY, CDR2 FYNNEI. V lost 7 bases and J 6 bases, leaving 12 bases between the germline ends. The CDR3 loop is CASKEVMAGELFF. The CDR3 DNA is TGTGCCAGCAAGGAGGTGATGGCCGGGGAGCTGTTTTTT.

This chain joins TRBV30 and TRBJ2-2; 8 bases line up with TRBD1. Trimming removed 2 bases from V and 5 bases from J; junction bases left unmatched: 7. The CDR3 spans 15 residues. CDR1 GTSNPN and CDR2 SVGIG come from the germline V gene (reference sequence). CDR3 amino acids: CAWSTRTGYTGELFF. For the CDR3, the DNA is TGTGCCTGGAGTACACGGACAGGGTATACCGGGGAGCTGTTTTTT.

V and J are TRBV6-5 and TRBJ1-1; D gene unclear. The CDR3 has 13 residues. Trimming removed 7 bases from V and 0 bases from J, with 9 bases in between. Looked up from germline, CDR1 is MNHEY and CDR2 is SVGAGI. CDR3 in amino acids: CASTLRVNTEAFF. In nucleotides, the CDR3 is TGTGCCAGCACCTTACGGGTGAACACTGAAGCTTTCTTT.

The chain couples TRBV18 to TRBJ1-4; D is unclear. The CDR3 is 17 residues long. Germline V gene lookup returns CDR1 KGHSH and CDR2 LQKENI. Trimming stripped 2 bases from V and 0 bases from J, with 13 bases between. The CDR3 DNA sequence: TGTGCCAGCTCACCAAATCGCGGCCAAGCAACTAATGAAAAACTGTTTTTT. Encoded protein: CASSPNRGQATNEKLFF.

V gene TRBV9 combines with J gene TRBJ1-3; D uncertain. V shed 3 bases and J shed 0 bases, with 13 bases lying between them. Germline values: CDR1 SGDLS, CDR2 YYNGEE. The CDR3 contains 16 residues. DNA of the CDR3: TGTGCCAGCAGCGCGTCGACACCGACCTCTGGAAACACCATATATTTT. Amino acids: CASSASTPTSGNTIYF.

The genes are TRBV5-6 and TRBJ2-1; D perhaps matches TRBD1 (5 bases). V lost 4 bases and J lost 6, with 23 bases in between. CDR3 length: 17 residues. Looked up from germline, CDR1 is SGHDT and CDR2 is YYEEEE. The CDR3 sequence: CASSPGRYVGVSNEQFF. CDR3 coding DNA: TGTGCCAGCAGCCCCGGACGATATGTAGGGGTTTCCAATGAGCAGTTCTTC.

The CDR3, as DNA: TGCGCCAGCAGCTTAGCCGGGACAGGGGATTCCGAGCAGTACTTC. Translated: CASSLAGTGDSEQYF. The chain couples TRBV5-1 to TRBJ2-7; 10 bases align to TRBD1. CDR3 length equals 15 residues. V trimming: 2 bases; J trimming: 6 bases; junction bases outside the gene matches: 8. The germline V gene encodes CDR1 SGHRS and CDR2 YFSETQ.